This TCR beta chain was recorded in a study of blood T cell repertoires in COVID-19. Trimming left V 5 bases short and J 7 bases short, with 11 bases between. CDR3 size: 12 residues. The assay was immunoSEQ multiplex PCR, and TCRdb's table has in-frame clones only and misses some. Among about 170,000 clones listed, about 83% were seen once. The genes are TRBV12-3 or TRBV12-4 and TRBJ1-1; the D is unclear. The specimen was peripheral blood. The receptor comes from a woman between 65 and 79 years old who had recovered from COVID-19. CDR3 nucleotides: TGTGCCAGCAGTACCTTGGCAGGTGAAGCTTTCTTT. Its protein is CASSTLAGEAFF.